The 20 T cell receptor beta chains in this list originate from one sample, sequenced in a study of beta chain features in type 1 diabetes. Study observations and caveats: Patients with Type 1 diabetes showed moderately but significantly shorter TCRB CDR3s in all four CD4+ subsets.

All of the isolated RNA was reverse transcribed, so expressed TCRB transcripts were sequenced. Only in-frame clones appear in the TCRdb table, and some are missing; sequencing was by immunoSEQ multiplex PCR. The data contain 95,000 to 150,000 clones, roughly 17% of them singletons. No cognate antigen is known for these TCRs. The sequenced sample was central memory CD4+ T cells from blood. These receptors were obtained from a man aged 25-45 years with type 1 diabetes.

This clone appeared many times. The gene calls are TRBV7-3 and TRBJ2-1, with TRBD1 matching over 8 bases. Trimming at V came to 1 base and at J to 15 bases, leaving 8 bases not matched to a gene. The germline CDR1 and CDR2 sequences are SGHTA and FQGTGA. The CDR3 is 13 residues long. The CDR3 sequence is CASSLIGDRSRFF. The CDR3 bases are TGTGCCAGCAGCTTAATTGGGGACAGGTCCCGGTTCTTC.

This clone was seen a handful of times. V is TRBV4-1 and J is TRBJ1-2; D gene unclear. This CDR3 is 12 amino acids long. CDR1 is MGHRA and CDR2 is YSYEKL in the germline V gene. Trimming left V 2 bases short and J 1 base short, with 2 bases between. The CDR3, as DNA: TGCGCCAGCAGCCAAAATAACTATGGCTACACCTTC. Its translation: CASSQNNYGYTF.

This sequence joins TRBV9 and TRBJ1-4; a weak D match, TRBD1 (5 bases). This CDR3 region has 14 residues. V lost 4 bases, J lost 1 base, and 8 bases lay in between. Germline V gene lookup returns CDR1 SGDLS and CDR2 YYNGEE. The chain's CDR3 is CASSPTGTNEKLFF. DNA of the CDR3: TGTGCCAGCAGCCCAACAGGAACTAATGAAAAACTGTTTTTT.

This clone was seen ten or more times. CDR3 sequence: CASSTTGRQETQYF. The CDR3 bases are TGTGCCAGCAGTACTACAGGGCGCCAAGAGACCCAGTACTTC. This sequence joins TRBV7-2 and TRBJ2-5; a weak D match, TRBD1 (6 bases). The CDR3 is 14 residues long. V was shortened by 6 bases and J by 1 base, with 12 bases between the two germline ends. Germline loops: CDR1 SGHTA, CDR2 FQGNSA.

CDR3 protein: CASSVREGYTF. The CDR3, as DNA: TGTGCCAGCAGTGTGAGGGAAGGCTACACCTTC. V and J are TRBV25-1 and TRBJ1-2, with D unclear. Trimming removed 4 bases from V and 8 bases from J, with 8 bases in between. CDR1 is MGHDK and CDR2 is SYGVNS in the germline V gene. The CDR3 runs 11 residues.

DNA of the CDR3: TGTGCCAGCAGTGACCGATCTAGCGCCGCCTACGAGCAGTACTTC. Encoded protein: CASSDRSSAAYEQYF. The chain combines TRBV25-1 with TRBJ2-7; possible D gene TRBD2, 6 bases. The germline gives CDR1 MGHDK, CDR2 SYGVNS. Trimming stripped 3 bases from V and 2 bases from J, with 14 bases between. The CDR3 length is 15 residues.

This rearrangement joins TRBV25-1 to TRBJ2-7; D gene unclear. Trimming took 1 base from V and 0 from J, leaving 13 bases between them. Per the germline V gene, CDR1 is MGHDK and CDR2 is SYGVNS. The CDR3 is made up of 16 amino acids. CDR3 residues: CASSESQRRSSYEQYF. The CDR3 nucleotides read TGTGCCAGCAGTGAATCTCAGCGCAGAAGCTCCTACGAGCAGTACTTC.

V and J are TRBV9 and TRBJ2-3; a possible D gene is TRBD1 (6 bases). The V end lost 4 bases, the J end lost 1 base, and 10 bases lay between the germline ends. The germline V gene has CDR1 SGDLS and CDR2 YYNGEE. This CDR3 comprises 14 residues. The CDR3 region has the DNA TGTGCCAGCAGCCCACAGGGACGCACAGATACGCAGTATTTT. Its translation is CASSPQGRTDTQYF.

This clone was detected only a few times. The genes are TRBV14 and TRBJ2-7; 8 bases line up with TRBD1. The CDR3 length is 15 residues. The V and J ends lost 5 bases and 6 bases, in that order; junction bases with no gene match: 12. Germline-derived CDR1 and CDR2 are SGHDN and FVKESK. The CDR3 region has the DNA TGTGCCAGCAGCAAGCAGGGGGCGCGTATAGGCGAGCAGTACTTC. Translating it yields CASSKQGARIGEQYF. Drawing the rest from reference TRBV14 and TRBJ2-7, the complete variable domain is EAGVTQFPSHSVIEKGQTVTLRCDPISGHDNLYWYRRVMGKEIKFLLHFVKESKQDESGMPNNRFLAERTGGTYSTLKVQPAELEDSGVYFCASSKQGARIGEQYFGPGTRLTVT.

The V gene is TRBV7-2, the J gene TRBJ2-7; D perhaps matches TRBD1 (6 bases). This CDR3 has 13 residues. CDR1 and CDR2 (germline): SGHTA, FQGNSA. Trimming took off 3 bases at V and 7 bases at J, with 13 bases between the two ends. CDR3 protein: CASSFGRGREQYF. The CDR3 nucleotides are TGTGCCAGCAGCTTCGGCAGGGGTAGAGAGCAGTACTTC.

The chain has TRBV14 and TRBJ2-7; no reliable D call. V was cut by 4 bases and J by 3 bases, with 7 bases left in between. CDR3 length equals 12 residues. Germline CDR1 and CDR2: SGHDN and FVKESK. The CDR3, as DNA: TGTGCCAGCAGCCCACAAGACTACGAGCAGTACTTC. Its translation is CASSPQDYEQYF.

This clone was picked up a small number of times. V usage is TRBV27 and J usage is TRBJ2-7, with 7 bases lining up with TRBD1. The CDR3 is made up of 13 amino acids. CDR1 and CDR2 from the germline V gene are MNHEY and SMNVEV (reference sequence). The ends lost 7 bases at V and 0 bases at J; junction bases unmatched: 3. CDR3: CASKGGNSYEQYF. As DNA, the CDR3 is TGTGCCAGCAAAGGGGGCAACTCCTACGAGCAGTACTTC.

V gene TRBV29-1 combines with J gene TRBJ1-6; perhaps TRBD1 as D (5 bases). Looked up from germline, CDR1 is SQVTM and CDR2 is ANQGSEA. V lost 5 bases and J 7 bases, leaving 15 bases between the germline ends. The length of the CDR3 is 14 residues. CDR3 DNA sequence: TGCAGCGTTCCGTCGGGGGGGATGAATTCACCCCTCCACTTT. This translates into CSVPSGGMNSPLHF.

This chain connects TRBV18 to TRBJ2-7; 7 bases agree with TRBD2. The length of the CDR3 is 16 residues. Trimming at V came to 1 base and at J to 1 base, leaving 7 bases not matched to a gene. Germline CDR1 is KGHSH and CDR2 is LQKENI. Written as DNA, the CDR3 is TGTGCCAGCTCACCACTGGCCCCCGGGAGGTCCTACGAGCAGTACTTC. Protein sequence: CASSPLAPGRSYEQYF. The full variable domain, rest sourced from reference TRBV18 and TRBJ2-7, is NAGVMQNPRHLVRRRGQEARLRCSPMKGHSHVYWYRQLPEEGLKFMVYLQKENIIDESGMPKERFSAEFPKEGPSILRIQQVVRGDSAAYFCASSPLAPGRSYEQYFGPGTRLTVT.

About this clone: With a far larger clone one base away, a read error is the likely cause. The chain recombines TRBV6-5 with TRBJ2-5, with D uncertain. Per germline, CDR1 MNHEY and CDR2 SVGAGI. CDR3 length equals 11 residues. The germline V and J ends were trimmed by 2 bases and 4 bases, with 2 bases remaining between them. Here the CDR3 reads CASSYVETQYF. CDR3 sequence (DNA): TGTGCCAGCAGTTACGTAGAGACCCAGTACTTC.

This clone was seen a handful of times. The chain links TRBV27 to TRBJ1-5; D perhaps matches TRBD1 (5 bases). Germline-derived CDR1 and CDR2 are MNHEY and SMNVEV (reference sequence). The CDR3 is made up of 16 amino acids. The V and J ends lost 2 bases and 0 bases respectively, with 11 bases between them. The CDR3 DNA is TGTGCCAGCAGTTTACAGGGCCTCAATAGCAATCAGCCCCAGCATTTT. It is translated as CASSLQGLNSNQPQHF.

This clone was picked up a small number of times. The chain joins TRBV29-1 to TRBJ2-5; TRBD1 matches at 8 bases. Germline V lookup: CDR1 SQVTM, CDR2 ANQGSEA. CDR3 length: 13 residues. V lost 4 bases to trimming and J lost 4 bases; unmatched junction nucleotides: 5. CDR3 sequence (DNA): TGCAGCGTTGGACAGGGGTACGGAGAGACCCAGTACTTC. Its protein product is CSVGQGYGETQYF.

This clone has only a few counts. The J gene is TRBJ2-7, the V gene TRBV7-8, with 7 bases identical to TRBD1. Germline trimming cut 5 bases from V and 0 bases from J; bases unmatched to any gene: 10. The length of the CDR3 is 16 residues. The germline V gene has CDR1 SGHVS and CDR2 FQNEAQ. In DNA form, the CDR3 reads TGTGCCAGCAGCACCACTCCGGGACAGAGCTCCTACGAGCAGTACTTC. Translation: CASSTTPGQSSYEQYF.

This clone has just a few counts. The genes are TRBV18 and TRBJ1-4; D is ambiguous. The CDR3 extends over 13 amino acids. CDR1 and CDR2 (germline): KGHSH, LQKENI. The V end was cut by 2 bases, the J end by 6 bases, with 7 bases between. In DNA form, the CDR3 reads TGTGCCAGCTCACCAAAAAGTGATGAAAAACTGTTTTTT. Translated: CASSPKSDEKLFF.

This clone has more than one count but fewer than ten. The genes are TRBV4-1 and TRBJ2-1, with 9 bases identical to TRBD2. Germline V gene sequence: CDR1 MGHRA, CDR2 YSYEKL. With V trimmed by 6 bases and J by 3 bases, 6 bases remained unmatched. This CDR3 is 15 amino acids long. The CDR3 loop is CASRPGLANYNEQFF. CDR3 nucleotides: TGCGCCAGCAGACCCGGACTAGCGAACTACAATGAGCAGTTCTTC.